One and the same sample provided the 15 T cell receptor beta chains below, sequenced in a study of shared clonotypes between healthy human individuals. Profiling relied on immunoSEQ multiplex PCR, and the TCRdb table lists in-frame clones only, not all of them. The sample has over 95,000 clones; about 67% are singletons. Sequenced sample: memory CD8+ T cells sorted from blood. Subset noted: CD45RO+ cells pooled with CCR7-negative TemRA cells. Every receptor here comes from a woman aged 25 to 39 in good health.

This clone was detected once. The rearrangement links TRBV19 to TRBJ2-1; D might be TRBD1 or TRBD2, each matching 7 bases. The ends were cut back, 4 bases at V and 2 bases at J, with 15 bases in the middle. This CDR3 region has 16 residues. Germline lookup yields CDR1 LNHDA and CDR2 SQIVND (reference sequence). In DNA, the CDR3 is TGTGCCAGTAGTACCCAGGGGGGGCGGACCTACAATGAGCAGTTCTTC. It yields the protein CASSTQGGRTYNEQFF.

Ten or more counts support this clone. This chain uses TRBV10-3 with TRBJ2-7; possibly TRBD1 for D (6 bases). V was pared by 6 bases and J by 3 bases, with 9 bases between. The CDR3 length is 12 residues. Looked up from germline, CDR1 is ENHRY and CDR2 is SYGVKD. For the CDR3, the DNA is TGTGCCATCAGAAAGGGGGACTACGAGCAGTACTTC. Translating gives CAIRKGDYEQYF.

This chain links TRBV11-3 with TRBJ2-7; 7 nucleotides align to TRBD1. The CDR3 spans 12 residues. The V segment lost 5 bases and the J segment 6 bases; nucleotides outside the gene matches: 4. CDR1 and CDR2 (germline): SGHNT, YENEEA. The CDR3 nucleotides are TGTGCCAGCAGCCAAGGGGACAGCGAGCAGTACTTC. It codes for CASSQGDSEQYF.

This chain links TRBV6-4 with TRBJ2-2; 8 nucleotides match TRBD1. Trimming took 5 bases from V and 6 from J; bases not matched to a gene: 8. CDR3 length equals 15 residues. The V gene's germline CDR1 is MRHNA and CDR2 SNTAGT. CDR3 sequence reads: CASSPTGEIAGELFF. CDR3 in DNA: TGTGCCAGCAGTCCGACAGGGGAGATCGCCGGGGAGCTGTTTTTT.

The chain is built from TRBV14 and TRBJ1-2; perhaps TRBD1 as D (5 bases). This CDR3 is built from 13 residues. Germline V gives CDR1 SGHDN, CDR2 FVKESK. Trimming took off 2 bases at V and 4 bases at J, with 8 bases between the two ends. CDR3 DNA: TGTGCCAGCAGCCAATGGGACGGCTATGGCTACACCTTC. Protein product: CASSQWDGYGYTF.

The chain employs TRBV4-1 and TRBJ1-2, with D possibly matching TRBD1 (5 bases). The CDR3 is 15 residues long. Looked up from germline, CDR1 is MGHRA and CDR2 is YSYEKL. V lost 3 bases to trimming and J lost 5 bases, with 16 bases between them. This CDR3 reads CASSQDTRDLYGYTF. The CDR3 coding sequence is TGCGCCAGCAGCCAGGACACCCGGGACCTATATGGCTACACCTTC.

The rearrangement links TRBV6-5 to TRBJ1-2; D possibly corresponds to TRBD1 (6 bases). The CDR3 is made up of 16 amino acids. The germline V gene encodes CDR1 MNHEY and CDR2 SVGAGI. With 0 bases removed from V and 0 bases from J, the gap between germline ends came to 11 bases. CDR3 DNA: TGTGCCAGCAGTTACTCGACTAGGACAGCTAACTATGGCTACACCTTC. Translation gives CASSYSTRTANYGYTF.

This clone has a count of ten or more. This sequence joins TRBV7-8 and TRBJ2-7; D perhaps matches TRBD2 (6 bases). The V end was cut by 3 bases, the J end by 4 bases, with 13 bases between. CDR1 and CDR2 (germline): SGHVS, FQNEAQ. This CDR3 contains 14 residues. The CDR3 DNA reads TGTGCCAGCAGCTTGGAGTGGGGGGATTACGAGCAGTACTTC. This translates into CASSLEWGDYEQYF.

V usage is TRBV7-6 and J usage is TRBJ1-1; D not resolved. Trimming stripped 5 bases from V and 3 bases from J, with 10 bases between. The CDR3 has 13 amino acids. In germline, CDR1 is SGHVS, CDR2 FNYEAQ. The CDR3 nucleotides read TGTGCCAGCAGCGCCTTTGGGGACACTGAAGCTTTCTTT. Translation gives CASSAFGDTEAFF.

This CDR3 reads CASSQGLAGEGYEQYF. CDR3 DNA sequence: TGTGCCAGCAGCCAAGGGCTAGCGGGAGAAGGGTACGAGCAGTACTTC. The rearrangement uses TRBV4-2 and TRBJ2-5; 10 bases agree with TRBD2. The J call may be faulty, since TRBJ2-7 better matches the DNA end. The CDR3 covers 16 residues. Germline V gene lookup returns CDR1 LGHNA and CDR2 YNFKEQ.

Comment on this clone: The same CDR3 also results from other DNA sequences found in this sample. The chain recombines TRBV5-1 with TRBJ2-5; 14 nucleotides align to TRBD2. Losses at the gene ends were 4 bases for V and 5 bases for J; bases not matched to a gene: 7. This CDR3 has 16 amino acids. CDR1 SGHRS and CDR2 YFSETQ come from the germline V gene. The CDR3 region has the DNA TGCGCCAGCAGCCTGACTAGCGGGAGGGCCGGGGAGACCCAGTACTTC. This encodes CASSLTSGRAGETQYF. Using reference TRBV5-1 and TRBJ2-5 for the parts outside the CDR3, the full variable domain is KAGVTQTPRYLIKTRGQQVTLSCSPISGHRSVSWYQQTPGQGLQFLFEYFSETQRNKGNFPGRFSGRQFSNSRSEMNVSTLELGDSALYLCASSLTSGRAGETQYFGPGTRLLVL.

V and J are TRBV25-1 and TRBJ2-1; 14 bases are shared with TRBD2. This CDR3 contains 16 residues. The V gene end was trimmed by 8 bases and the J gene end by 7 bases; junction bases not matched to a gene: 10. CDR1 MGHDK and CDR2 SYGVNS come from the germline V gene. DNA for the CDR3: TGTGCCAGCCTGGGGGGCGGGACTAGCGGGAGAAATGAGCAGTTCTTC. Translation gives CASLGGGTSGRNEQFF.

The CDR3 region has the DNA TGTGCCAGCAGCCACCGCTTTGCAGGGGGGTCCTATCAGCCCCAGCATTTT. This codes for CASSHRFAGGSYQPQHF. The chain has TRBV2 and TRBJ1-5, with 7 bases aligning to TRBD1. Germline V gene data show CDR1 as SNHLY and CDR2 as FYNNEI. Trimming cost V 6 bases and J 5 bases; bases outside gene matches: 16. The CDR3 is 17 residues long.

The rearrangement links TRBV15 to TRBJ2-7, with a possible D match to TRBD1 (5 bases). The length of the CDR3 is 14 residues. The ends were cut back, 1 base at V and 2 bases at J, with 9 bases in the middle. Germline V gene sequence: CDR1 LNHNV, CDR2 YYDKDF (reference sequence). The CDR3 sequence: CATSRVKGTYEQYF. The CDR3 nucleotides read TGTGCCACCAGCAGAGTGAAGGGGACCTACGAGCAGTACTTC.

The gene calls are TRBV30 and TRBJ1-1; D is undetermined. Germline CDR1 GTSNPN, CDR2 SVGIG (reference sequence). V was trimmed by 3 bases and J by 1 base, leaving 3 bases between them. The CDR3 is 11 amino acids. DNA of the CDR3: TGTGCCTGGAGCAGGAACACTGAAGCTTTCTTT. Translation gives CAWSRNTEAFF.